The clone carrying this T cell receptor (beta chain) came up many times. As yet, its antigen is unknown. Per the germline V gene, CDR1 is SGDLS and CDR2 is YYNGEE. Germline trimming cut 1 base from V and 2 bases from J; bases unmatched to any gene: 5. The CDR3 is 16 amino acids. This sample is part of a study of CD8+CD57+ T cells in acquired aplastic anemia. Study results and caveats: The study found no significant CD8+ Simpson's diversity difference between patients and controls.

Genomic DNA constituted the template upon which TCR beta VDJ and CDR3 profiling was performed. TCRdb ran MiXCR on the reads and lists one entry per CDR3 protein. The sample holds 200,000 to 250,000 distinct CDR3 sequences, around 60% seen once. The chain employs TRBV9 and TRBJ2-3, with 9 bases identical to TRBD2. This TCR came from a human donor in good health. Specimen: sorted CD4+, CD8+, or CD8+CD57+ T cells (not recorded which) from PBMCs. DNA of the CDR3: TGTGCCAGCAGCGTATCGCGGACTAGCGTCACAGATACGCAGTATTTT. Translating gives CASSVSRTSVTDTQYF.